These 27 T cell receptor beta chains were sequenced from one sample in a study of OX40 agonist ivuxolimab in advanced cancers. The library was made by the immunoSEQ multiplex PCR assay. As stored in TCRdb, this immuneACCESS dataset retains in-frame rearrangements with V and J assigned. A fraction of the clones does not appear; measured against another copy, unresolved V genes explain less than half of the discrepancy, and the remainder lacks a known reason. Within this sample are about 120,000 clones, with around 91% of them counted one time only. Around 0.55% of the sample is taken by the ten largest. The sequencing here drew on CD4+ or CD8+ T cells sorted from blood, taken in a trial of the OX40 agonist ivuxolimab. Source of these receptors: an adult with an advanced solid tumor such as melanoma, head and neck, liver or kidney cancer.

This chain connects TRBV27 to TRBJ2-1, with D perhaps TRBD1 or TRBD2 (5 bases each). The germline gives CDR1 MNHEY, CDR2 SMNVEV (reference sequence). The V gene lost 6 bases and the J gene lost 6 bases, with 15 bases spanning the gap. CDR3 size: 14 residues. CDR3 loop: CASRVGVSRNEQFF. Written as DNA, the CDR3 is TGTGCCAGCAGAGTGGGGGTGAGTCGCAATGAGCAGTTCTTC.

This clone was recorded a few times. V gene TRBV28 combines with J gene TRBJ2-7; no reliable D call. Trimming pared 5 bases from V and 5 bases from J, leaving 13 bases between. CDR3 length: 13 amino acids. Germline CDR1 is MDHEN and CDR2 is SYDVKM. The CDR3 loop is CASSPLGADEQYF. Here the CDR3 DNA reads TGTGCCAGCAGTCCACTCGGAGCCGACGAGCAGTACTTC. Complete variable domain (other parts from reference TRBV28 and TRBJ2-7): DVKVTQSSRYLVKRTGEKVFLECVQDMDHENMFWYRQDPGLGLRLIYFSYDVKMKEKGDIPEGYSVSREKKERFSLILESASTNQTSMYLCASSPLGADEQYFGPGTRLTVT.

The CDR3 coding sequence is TGTGCCAGTAGTGGGACTAGCGGGGTCGAGCAGTTCTTC. Its protein product is CASSGTSGVEQFF. V usage is TRBV19 and J usage is TRBJ2-1, with 13 bases matching TRBD2. J was trimmed by 10 bases and V by 5 bases; bases with no gene match: 2. Germline-derived CDR1 and CDR2 are LNHDA and SQIVND (reference sequence). CDR3 size: 13 residues.

The gene calls are TRBV29-1 and TRBJ1-1; 7 nucleotides agree with TRBD1. Trimming cost V 6 bases and J 7 bases; bases outside gene matches: 8. The germline V gene encodes CDR1 SQVTM and CDR2 ANQGSEA. This CDR3 region has 12 residues. As DNA, the CDR3 is TGCAGCGTGAACAGGGGCGGCCTTGAAGCTTTCTTT. It specifies CSVNRGGLEAFF. The complete variable domain, with remaining parts taken from reference TRBV29-1 and TRBJ1-1, reads SAVISQKPSRDICQRGTSLTIQCQVDSQVTMMFWYRQQPGQSLTLIATANQGSEATYESGFVIDKFPISRPNLTFSTLTVSNMSPEDSSIYLCSVNRGGLEAFFGQGTRLTVV.

This clone was counted only a few times. The gene calls are TRBV25-1 and TRBJ1-6, with no clear D. Between the trimmed V and J ends, which lost 4 bases and 3 bases, there was a span of 7 bases. The CDR3 is made up of 14 amino acids. CDR1 MGHDK and CDR2 SYGVNS come from the germline V gene. Here the CDR3 DNA reads TGTGCCAGCAGTGGGGCTGACTATAATTCACCCCTCCACTTT. Residues: CASSGADYNSPLHF.

V and J are TRBV19 and TRBJ1-1; no clear D. Germline assignment: CDR1 LNHDA and CDR2 SQIVND (reference sequence). This CDR3 is 15 amino acids long. V was trimmed by 7 bases and J by 4 bases, leaving 19 bases between them. The CDR3 sequence is CASTSQPPLGTEAFF. For the CDR3, the DNA is TGTGCCAGTACCTCGCAACCCCCCCTGGGCACTGAAGCTTTCTTT.

The V gene is TRBV7-9, the J gene TRBJ1-6; maybe TRBD1 (5 bases). The CDR3 covers 15 residues. In germline, CDR1 is SEHNR, CDR2 FQNEAQ (reference sequence). Trimming stripped 4 bases from V and 9 bases from J, with 16 bases between. CDR3 coding DNA: TGTGCCAGCAGCTCCTTTACCGGGGGTAGTTCACCCCTCCACTTT. Translated: CASSSFTGGSSPLHF.

V is TRBV7-2 and J is TRBJ1-6, with D possibly matching TRBD1 (6 bases). Germline CDR1 is SGHTA and CDR2 is FQGNSA. V lost 5 bases, J lost 9 bases, and 14 bases lay in between. CDR3 size: 14 residues. CDR3 coding DNA: TGTGCCAGCAGCCTAAATACAGGGATTTCACCCCTCCACTTT. It translates to CASSLNTGISPLHF.

This rearrangement joins TRBV5-1 to TRBJ2-2; D is uncertain. Germline values: CDR1 SGHRS, CDR2 YFSETQ. The CDR3 is 15 residues long. The V and J ends lost 3 bases and 7 bases respectively, with 16 bases between them. The CDR3: CASSSRAIVLGELFF. Here the CDR3 DNA reads TGCGCCAGCAGCTCCCGGGCCATTGTCCTCGGGGAGCTGTTTTTT.

The gene calls are TRBV5-4 and TRBJ1-2, with D hard to call. This CDR3 region has 14 residues. From germline, CDR1 is SGHNT and CDR2 YYREEE (reference sequence). V shed 4 bases and J shed 0 bases, with 10 bases lying between them. DNA for the CDR3: TGTGCCAGCAGCGGAACCCAGGCTAACTATGGCTACACCTTC. The encoded protein is CASSGTQANYGYTF.

The J gene is TRBJ1-4, the V gene TRBV7-9; D remains ambiguous. CDR1 and CDR2 (germline): SEHNR, FQNEAQ (reference sequence). Deletions cut 5 bases from V and 1 base from J, with 20 bases between. The CDR3 covers 18 residues. The CDR3 nucleotides read TGTGCCAGCAGCCACTCTTCCGGGCCAGGAGGAACTAATGAAAAACTGTTTTTT. Protein: CASSHSSGPGGTNEKLFF.

In its sample, this clone was seen once. The gene calls are TRBV7-2 and TRBJ2-3; possibly TRBD2 for D (7 bases). Germline assignment: CDR1 SGHTA and CDR2 FQGNSA. The CDR3 is 18 residues long. V lost 1 base and J lost 2, with 19 bases in between. The CDR3 DNA is TGTGCCAGCAGCTTAGTAGGAGGGGGGGGCCAACTCACAGATACGCAGTATTTT. Residues: CASSLVGGGGQLTDTQYF.

The V call is TRBV27, the J call TRBJ1-5, with D unclear. CDR3 length equals 15 residues. Trimming pared 5 bases from V and 3 bases from J, leaving 14 bases between. CDR1 and CDR2 from the germline V gene are MNHEY and SMNVEV (reference sequence). CDR3 protein: CASSTSPGANQPQHF. DNA of the CDR3: TGTGCCAGCAGTACCTCACCGGGAGCCAATCAGCCCCAGCATTTT.

The rearrangement joins TRBV4-3 to TRBJ1-2, with 7 nucleotides matching TRBD1. Unmatched junction bases numbered 10, after V lost 4 bases and J lost 5 bases. From germline, CDR1 is LGHNA and CDR2 YSLEER. The CDR3 contains 15 residues. The CDR3 coding sequence is TGCGCCAGCAGCCCAGTACAGGGGACTGGATATGGCTACACCTTC. Protein sequence: CASSPVQGTGYGYTF.

J is TRBJ1-2 and V is TRBV5-1; the D is unclear. The CDR3 is made up of 15 amino acids. Trimming took off 6 bases at V and 4 bases at J, with 19 bases between the two ends. Germline CDR1 SGHRS, CDR2 YFSETQ. The CDR3: CASTDTVRKTYGYTF. Here the CDR3 DNA reads TGCGCCAGCACGGATACGGTTCGAAAGACCTATGGCTACACCTTC.

V usage is TRBV25-1 and J usage is TRBJ1-6, with 9 bases lining up with TRBD1. The germline CDR1 and CDR2 sequences are MGHDK and SYGVNS. Trimming at V came to 1 base and at J to 11 bases, leaving 6 bases not matched to a gene. The CDR3 loop spans 15 amino acids. This CDR3 is CASSESGTGKPPLHF. CDR3 nucleotides: TGTGCCAGCAGTGAATCTGGGACAGGGAAACCACCCCTCCACTTT. Looking up the rest from reference TRBV25-1 and TRBJ1-6 gives the full variable domain: EADIYQTPRYLVIGTGKKITLECSQTMGHDKMYWYQQDPGMELHLIHYSYGVNSTEKGDLSSESTVSRIRTEHFPLTLESARPSHTSQYLCASSESGTGKPPLHFGNGTRLTVT.

The chain has TRBV18 and TRBJ2-7; 14 bases are shared with TRBD2. CDR3 length equals 15 residues. The V gene end was trimmed by 4 bases and the J gene end by 6 bases; junction bases not matched to a gene: 5. Germline values: CDR1 KGHSH, CDR2 LQKENI. The CDR3, as DNA: TGTGCCAGCTCACAAACCGGACTAGCGGGGGGCGAGCAGTACTTC. It codes for CASSQTGLAGGEQYF.

J is TRBJ1-3 and V is TRBV15; no reliable D call. V was pared by 0 bases and J by 0 bases, with 9 bases between. CDR3 length: 16 residues. The germline CDR1 and CDR2 sequences are LNHNV and YYDKDF (reference sequence). The CDR3 nucleotides read TGTGCCACCAGCAGAGACCCAGGTCCCTCTGGAAACACCATATATTTT. Protein product: CATSRDPGPSGNTIYF.

The chain links TRBV7-3 to TRBJ2-3; D is perhaps TRBD1 (6 bases). The CDR3 sequence is 15 residues long. With 5 bases removed from V and 1 base from J, the gap between germline ends came to 13 bases. CDR1 and CDR2 (germline): SGHTA, FQGTGA. CDR3 sequence reads: CASSTQGGRTDTQYF. The CDR3 DNA is TGTGCCAGCAGCACCCAAGGGGGTCGCACAGATACGCAGTATTTT.

This rearrangement joins TRBV28 to TRBJ1-1; TRBD1 might be the D (5 bases). V lost 7 bases to trimming and J lost 3 bases, with 12 bases between them. The CDR3 covers 13 residues. CDR1 and CDR2 (germline): MDHEN, SYDVKM. CDR3 coding DNA: TGTGCCAGCAAATGGGGCCGGGACACTGAAGCTTTCTTT. Translation: CASKWGRDTEAFF. Full variable domain (rest looked up from reference TRBV28 and TRBJ1-1): DVKVTQSSRYLVKRTGEKVFLECVQDMDHENMFWYRQDPGLGLRLIYFSYDVKMKEKGDIPEGYSVSREKKERFSLILESASTNQTSMYLCASKWGRDTEAFFGQGTRLTVV.

CDR3 in DNA: TGTGCCAGCAGCCACGGACAGGGGAGAACAGATACGCAGTATTTT. Protein sequence: CASSHGQGRTDTQYF. The chain has TRBV7-9 and TRBJ2-3, with 9 bases that match TRBD1. CDR1 is SEHNR and CDR2 is FQNEAQ in the germline V gene (reference sequence). The CDR3 is 15 residues long. V trimming: 5 bases; J trimming: 3 bases; junction bases outside the gene matches: 6.

The chain has TRBV2 and TRBJ2-7; 7 bases align to TRBD2. The CDR3 is 11 residues long. V dropped 7 bases and J dropped 7; count of bases not matched to a gene: 4. In germline, CDR1 is SNHLY, CDR2 FYNNEI. The CDR3 sequence is CASNTAGEQYF. The CDR3 nucleotides read TGTGCCAGCAATACAGCGGGGGAGCAGTACTTC. The whole variable domain, remainder taken from reference TRBV2 and TRBJ2-7, is EPEVTQTPSHQVTQMGQEVILRCVPISNHLYFYWYRQILGQKVEFLVSFYNNEISEKSEIFDDQFSVERPDGSNFTLKIRSTKLEDSAMYFCASNTAGEQYFGPGTRLTVT.

The V call is TRBV28, the J call TRBJ2-2; 10 bases are a match to TRBD2. This CDR3 spans 16 amino acids. CDR1 MDHEN and CDR2 SYDVKM come from the germline V gene. Germline trimming cut 4 bases from V and 2 bases from J; bases unmatched to any gene: 4. The CDR3 here is CASSSSGGANTGELFF. In DNA, the CDR3 is TGTGCCAGCAGTTCGAGCGGGGGGGCCAACACCGGGGAGCTGTTTTTT.

The chain employs TRBV5-1 and TRBJ2-1; no definite D call. CDR3 size: 12 residues. V was pared by 0 bases and J by 7 bases, with 5 bases between. Per the germline V gene, CDR1 is SGHRS and CDR2 is YFSETQ. The CDR3 protein is CASSLVANEQFF. In nucleotides, the CDR3 is TGCGCCAGCAGCTTGGTGGCGAATGAGCAGTTCTTC.

The chain has TRBV5-1 and TRBJ2-2, with D maybe TRBD1 (6 bases). Germline V gene data show CDR1 as SGHRS and CDR2 as YFSETQ. Trimming removed 6 bases at V and 5 bases at J, with 20 bases between. CDR3 length: 16 amino acids. Here the CDR3 reads CASNLIEQGSTGELFF. The CDR3 nucleotides are TGCGCCAGCAACCTAATCGAACAGGGAAGTACCGGGGAGCTGTTTTTT.

V gene TRBV30 combines with J gene TRBJ1-5; a weak D match, TRBD1 (5 bases). The CDR3 has 14 residues. The V end was cut by 4 bases, the J end by 4 bases, with 14 bases between. Per germline, CDR1 GTSNPN and CDR2 SVGIG (reference sequence). The DNA of the CDR3 is TGTGCCTGGACGCAACAGGCTGGGAATCAGCCCCAGCATTTT. The encoded protein is CAWTQQAGNQPQHF. Complete variable domain (other parts from reference TRBV30 and TRBJ1-5): SQTIHQWPATLVQPVGSPLSLECTVEGTSNPNLYWYRQAAGRGLQLLFYSVGIGQISSEVPQNLSASRPQDRQFILSSKKLLLSDSGFYLCAWTQQAGNQPQHFGDGTRLSIL.

Concerning this clone: The identical CDR3 is also encoded by other nucleotide sequences in the sample. The chain recombines TRBV27 with TRBJ2-7; 8 bases are a match to TRBD2. Germline CDR1 MNHEY, CDR2 SMNVEV (reference sequence). The CDR3 has 15 residues. The V segment lost 7 bases and the J segment 0 bases; nucleotides outside the gene matches: 8. CDR3 coding DNA: TGTGCCAGCACCCCCAGCGGGGGAGGCTCCTACGAGCAGTACTTC. Its protein product is CASTPSGGGSYEQYF.